This T cell receptor (beta chain) comes out of a study of blood T cell repertoires in COVID-19. Study-level information: COVID-19 samples, acute and convalescent, were from the United States, Italy and Spain. PBMCs, B-cell-depleted T cells, or T cells were the source of the cDNA or gDNA that made up the material.

Original methodology: Reference gene primer amplification gave estimated nucleated cell counts. Produced via immunoSEQ multiplex PCR; TCRdb's table is partial and in-frame only. The V and J calls and clone size are taken from that table; D and trimming were inferred from the DNA. The sample holds under 75,000 clones, roughly 89% seen once. Germline CDR1 reads MGHRA; CDR2 reads YSYEKL. Trimming shortened V by 0 bases and J by 2 bases, and 10 bases separated the two germline ends. CDR3 size: 15 residues. The sample taken for sequencing was peripheral blood. V is TRBV4-1 and J is TRBJ1-2; D possibly corresponds to TRBD1 (6 bases). The source of this sequence is a man in his fifties with active COVID-19. This CDR3 reads CASSQDRGLNYGYTF. In DNA, the CDR3 is TGCGCCAGCAGCCAAGATAGGGGGTTGAACTATGGCTACACCTTC.